This TCR beta chain was profiled in a study of technical replicates of blood from four donors. This clone was observed a few times. Clones were sequenced by immunoSEQ multiplex PCR, and TCRdb holds only the in-frame ones, with some missing. Of about 83,000 clones detected, approximately 92% appear once; the ten largest clones hold about 0.27%. Germline CDR1 is PRHDT and CDR2 is FYEKMQ (reference sequence). There are 12 residues in the CDR3. V was pared by 4 bases and J by 4 bases, with 4 bases between. The chain uses TRBV13 and TRBJ1-4; D ambiguous. This clonotype originated in a human donor in good health. Sequencing used T cells isolated from PBMCs. CDR3 amino acids: CASSSYNEKLFF. Written as DNA, the CDR3 is TGTGCCAGCAGCTCCTATAATGAAAAACTGTTTTTT.